The 17 T cell receptor beta chains reported below all come from one sample, sequenced in a study of CD8+CD57+ T cells in acquired aplastic anemia. Those patients picked for sequencing had displayed CD8+CD57+ cell expansion on flow cytometry. Genomic DNA served as template for TCR beta VDJ and CDR3 profiling. MiXCR, run by TCRdb on the reads, gives a single entry per CDR3 protein. The sample carries some 200,000 distinct CDR3 sequences, almost 50% recorded once. Sequencing was performed on sorted CD4+, CD8+, or CD8+CD57+ T cells (not recorded which) from PBMCs. The receptors here all came from a human donor with aplastic anemia.

This clonotype was recorded many times. The rearrangement uses TRBV30 and TRBJ2-7, with D unclear. This CDR3 contains 11 residues. The germline V gene has CDR1 GTSNPN and CDR2 SVGIG (reference sequence). Trimming left V 0 bases short and J 4 bases short, with 4 bases between. This chain's CDR3 is CAWSVRYEQYF. CDR3 bases: TGTGCCTGGAGTGTACGGTACGAGCAGTACTTC.

This clonotype was seen ten or more times. The chain recombines TRBV7-9 with TRBJ1-5, with 9 bases that match TRBD1. Trimming removed 5 bases from V and 7 bases from J; junction bases left unmatched: 9. The CDR3 has 15 residues. Germline V CDR1 and CDR2: SEHNR, FQNEAQ (reference sequence). The CDR3: CASSPGTGSGQPQHF. CDR3 nucleotides: TGTGCCAGCAGCCCCGGGACAGGGTCTGGCCAGCCCCAGCATTTT.

Many counts were recorded for this clonotype. V usage is TRBV19 and J usage is TRBJ2-2, with D possibly matching TRBD2 (6 bases). The V and J ends lost 3 bases and 8 bases respectively, with 7 bases between them. Germline-derived CDR1 and CDR2 are LNHDA and SQIVND (reference sequence). CDR3 size: 12 residues. This CDR3 reads CASSIGLGELFF. The CDR3 DNA reads as TGTGCCAGTAGTATCGGACTAGGGGAGCTGTTTTTT.

The chain joins TRBV19 to TRBJ2-5; D is unresolved. Germline CDR1 is LNHDA and CDR2 is SQIVND (reference sequence). Trimming removed 5 bases at V and 11 bases at J, with 12 bases between. The CDR3 has 11 residues. The CDR3 loop reads CASSSGWRQYF. As DNA, the CDR3 is TGTGCCAGTAGTTCCGGCTGGCGACAGTACTTC.

Worth noting for this clonotype: Sequence at one end of the junction differs from germline and may be a read error. The chain carries TRBV5-1 and TRBJ2-2, with a tentative D call TRBD2 (5 bases). This CDR3 comprises 15 residues. The germline V gene encodes CDR1 SGHRS and CDR2 YFSETQ. CDR3 bases: TGTGCCAGCAGCGTAGGAGTGGCGAACACCGGGGAGCTGTCTTGG. Translation: CASSVGVANTGELSW.

This clonotype was seen at least ten times. This sequence joins TRBV20-1 and TRBJ2-1; D perhaps matches TRBD2 (6 bases). V lost 1 base and J 5 bases, leaving 15 bases between the germline ends. The CDR3 has 15 residues. CDR1 is DFQATT, CDR2 SNEGSKA, per germline (reference sequence). The CDR3 region is CSARGYRRGNNEQFF. The CDR3 coding sequence is TGCAGTGCTAGAGGCTATAGGCGGGGTAACAATGAGCAGTTCTTC.

In this sample, this clonotype turned up many times. The rearrangement links TRBV6-1 to TRBJ2-7, with 7 nucleotides matching TRBD1. CDR3 length: 14 residues. Germline loops: CDR1 MNHNS, CDR2 SASEGT. The J segment lost 3 bases and the V segment lost 11 bases, leaving 13 bases of the junction unmatched. The CDR3 loop reads CALAPGQNFYEQYF. The CDR3 bases are TGTGCCTTAGCCCCGGGACAGAATTTCTACGAGCAGTACTTC.

This clonotype was counted at least ten times. The chain has TRBV4-1 and TRBJ1-1; 8 nucleotides match TRBD1. The junction had 11 bases not matched to a gene; V was cut back by 4 bases and J by 4 bases. Germline CDR1 MGHRA, CDR2 YSYEKL. This CDR3 comprises 16 residues. CDR3 DNA: TGCGCCAGCAGCCCTTGGACAGGGCGGTCGGGCACTGAAGCTTTCTTT. It codes for CASSPWTGRSGTEAFF.

This sequence joins TRBV25-1 and TRBJ1-5; 8 bases map to TRBD1. Germline values: CDR1 MGHDK, CDR2 SYGVNS. This CDR3 comprises 17 residues. The trim removed 4 bases at V and 6 bases at J, leaving 14 bases unmatched. In DNA, the CDR3 is TGTGCCAGCAGTGCTAGAGACGGCGGACAGGGCACTCAGCCCCAGCATTTT. Protein: CASSARDGGQGTQPQHF.

This clonotype appeared many times. The J gene is TRBJ2-7, the V gene TRBV5-1; D ambiguous. Germline loops: CDR1 SGHRS, CDR2 YFSETQ. The CDR3 sequence is 14 residues long. V shed 3 bases and J shed 0 bases, with 10 bases lying between them. The CDR3: CASSSPPSSYEQYF. The CDR3 DNA reads as TGCGCCAGCAGCTCCCCCCCGAGCTCCTACGAGCAGTACTTC.

To note about this clonotype: A junction boundary mismatches the germline segment, possibly from a read error. The V and J genes are TRBV11-2 and TRBJ2-1; 7 bases are shared with TRBD1. Germline loops: CDR1 SGHAT, CDR2 FQNNGV. The CDR3 covers 15 residues. The CDR3 nucleotides read TGTGCCTGGAGTCCGCGACAGGGCTCCTACGATGAGCAGTTCTTC. Protein sequence: CAWSPRQGSYDEQFF.

This chain connects TRBV7-9 to TRBJ2-5; D ambiguous. Germline V gene data show CDR1 as SEHNR and CDR2 as FQNEAQ (reference sequence). This CDR3 is 12 amino acids long. V was clipped by 2 bases and J by 6 bases, with 7 bases between them. The CDR3: CASSLNYQTQYF. CDR3 bases: TGTGCCAGCAGCTTAAACTACCAGACCCAGTACTTC.

The CDR3 region has the DNA TGTGCCAGTAGTCCCGGGACAGGGGGAGATTATGAGCAGTTCTTC. Its protein is CASSPGTGGDYEQFF. The chain links TRBV19 to TRBJ2-1; TRBD1 matches at 11 bases. This CDR3 is 15 amino acids long. The germline gives CDR1 LNHDA, CDR2 SQIVND (reference sequence). Trimming cost V 5 bases and J 8 bases; bases outside gene matches: 8.

This clonotype came up a few times. J is TRBJ1-2 and V is TRBV2; 7 bases align to TRBD1. CDR1 SNHLY and CDR2 FYNNEI come from the germline V gene. With 4 bases clipped from V and 2 bases from J, the junction kept 4 bases outside the gene matches. The CDR3 runs 14 residues. CDR3 sequence (DNA): TGTGCCAGCAGTGGGGACAGCCGAAACTATGGCTACACCTTC. Its translation: CASSGDSRNYGYTF.

Only a few counts were recorded for this clonotype. The chain joins TRBV7-9 to TRBJ2-1; 8 bases match TRBD1. Germline V gene lookup returns CDR1 SEHNR and CDR2 FQNEAQ (reference sequence). V lost 5 bases to trimming and J lost 9 bases; unmatched junction nucleotides: 6. CDR3 length: 13 residues. Here the CDR3 reads CASSIQGAGEQFF. DNA for the CDR3: TGTGCCAGCAGCATTCAGGGGGCCGGTGAGCAGTTCTTC.

Only a few counts were recorded for this clonotype. A much larger clone is a single base away; this may be a read error. Because the CDR3 is missing its conserved closing phenylalanine or tryptophan, this is likely a read error. V is TRBV12-3 or TRBV12-4 and J is TRBJ2-1, with 7 bases that match TRBD2. V shed 5 bases and J 2 bases; nucleotides not matched to a gene: 3. CDR3 length: 14 residues. DNA of the CDR3: TGTGCCAGCAGTGTTGGGGGGGCCTACAATGAGCAGTTCCTC. Amino acid sequence: CASSVGGAYNEQFL.

With respect to this clonotype: Given a much more abundant clone one base away, this may be a read error. This chain links TRBV12-3 or TRBV12-4 with TRBJ1-5, with TRBD1 identical over 10 bases. Germline trimming cut 5 bases from V and 0 bases from J; bases unmatched to any gene: 10. The CDR3 loop spans 18 amino acids. The CDR3 sequence: CASSGWDRGGNSNQPQHF. CDR3 DNA: TGTGCCAGCAGTGGCTGGGACAGGGGAGGGAATAGCAATCAGCCCCAGCATTTT.